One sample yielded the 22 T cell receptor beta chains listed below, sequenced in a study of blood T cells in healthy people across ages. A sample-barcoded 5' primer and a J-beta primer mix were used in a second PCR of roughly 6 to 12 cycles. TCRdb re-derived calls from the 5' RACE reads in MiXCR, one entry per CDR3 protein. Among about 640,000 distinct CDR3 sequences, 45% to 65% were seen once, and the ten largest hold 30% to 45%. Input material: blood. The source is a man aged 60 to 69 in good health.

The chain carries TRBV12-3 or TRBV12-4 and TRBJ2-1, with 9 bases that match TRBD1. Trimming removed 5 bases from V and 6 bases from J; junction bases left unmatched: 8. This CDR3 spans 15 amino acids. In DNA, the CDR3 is TGTGCCAGCAGTCCCGACAGGGGGGTGGGCAATGAGCAGTTCTTC. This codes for CASSPDRGVGNEQFF.

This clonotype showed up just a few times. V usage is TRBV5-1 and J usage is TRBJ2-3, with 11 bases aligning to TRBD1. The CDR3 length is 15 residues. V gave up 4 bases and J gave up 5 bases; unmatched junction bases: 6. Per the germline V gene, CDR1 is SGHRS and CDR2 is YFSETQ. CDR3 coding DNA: TGCGCCAGCAGCAGGACAGGGGGCGAAGGAGATACGCAGTATTTT. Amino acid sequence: CASSRTGGEGDTQYF.

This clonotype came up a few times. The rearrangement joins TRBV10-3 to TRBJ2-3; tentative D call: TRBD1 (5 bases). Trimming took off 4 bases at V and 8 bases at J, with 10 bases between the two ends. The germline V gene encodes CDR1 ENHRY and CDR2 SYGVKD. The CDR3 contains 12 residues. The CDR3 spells CAISGQGGTQYF. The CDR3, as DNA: TGTGCCATCAGTGGGCAGGGTGGTACGCAGTATTTT.

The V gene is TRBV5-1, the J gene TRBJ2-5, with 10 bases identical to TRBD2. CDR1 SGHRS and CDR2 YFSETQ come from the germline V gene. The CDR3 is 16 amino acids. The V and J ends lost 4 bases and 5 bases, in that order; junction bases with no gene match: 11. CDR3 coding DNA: TGCGCCAGCAGCCTTGCGACTAGCGGGTCGCCGGAGACCCAGTACTTC. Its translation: CASSLATSGSPETQYF.

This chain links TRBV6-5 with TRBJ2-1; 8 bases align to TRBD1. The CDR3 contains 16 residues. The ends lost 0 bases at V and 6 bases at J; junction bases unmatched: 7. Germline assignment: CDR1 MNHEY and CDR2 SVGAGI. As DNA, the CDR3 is TGTGCCAGCAGTTACTCGGCGGCAGGGGGCCGCAATGAGCAGTTCTTC. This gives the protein CASSYSAAGGRNEQFF.

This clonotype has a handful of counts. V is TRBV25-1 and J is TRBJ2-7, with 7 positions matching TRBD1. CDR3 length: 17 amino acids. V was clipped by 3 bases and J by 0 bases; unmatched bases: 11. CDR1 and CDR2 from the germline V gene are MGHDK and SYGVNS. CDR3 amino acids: CASSDPHRGDSSYEQYF. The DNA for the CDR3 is TGTGCCAGCAGTGACCCTCACAGGGGCGATAGCTCCTACGAGCAGTACTTC.

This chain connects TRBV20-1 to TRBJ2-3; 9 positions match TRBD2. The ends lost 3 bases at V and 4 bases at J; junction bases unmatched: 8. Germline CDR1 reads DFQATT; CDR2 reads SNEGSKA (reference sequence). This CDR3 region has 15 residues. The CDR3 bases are TGCAGTGCTAGGCACCTGGGCGGGGGGGCAGATACGCAGTATTTT. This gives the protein CSARHLGGGADTQYF.

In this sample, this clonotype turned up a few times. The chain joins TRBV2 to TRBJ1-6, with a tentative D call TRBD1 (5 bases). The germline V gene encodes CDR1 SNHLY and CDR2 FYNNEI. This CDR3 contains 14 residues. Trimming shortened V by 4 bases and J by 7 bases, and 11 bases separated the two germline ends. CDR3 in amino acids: CASSVLRVNSPLHF. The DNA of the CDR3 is TGTGCCAGCAGTGTACTCAGGGTAAATTCACCCCTCCACTTT.

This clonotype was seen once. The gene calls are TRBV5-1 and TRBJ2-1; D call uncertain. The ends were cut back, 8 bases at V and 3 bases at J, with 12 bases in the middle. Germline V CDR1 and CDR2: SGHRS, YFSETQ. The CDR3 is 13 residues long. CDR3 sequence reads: CASTSPIYNEQFF. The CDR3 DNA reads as TGCGCCAGTACATCCCCCATCTACAATGAGCAGTTCTTC.

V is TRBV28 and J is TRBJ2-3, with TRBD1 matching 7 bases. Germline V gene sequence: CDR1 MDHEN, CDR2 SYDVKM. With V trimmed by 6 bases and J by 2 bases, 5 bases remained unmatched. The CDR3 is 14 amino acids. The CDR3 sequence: CASRKGQPTDTQYF. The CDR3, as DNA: TGTGCCAGCAGAAAGGGACAGCCCACAGATACGCAGTATTTT.

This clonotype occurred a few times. CDR3 sequence reads: CSVSQDSNQPQHF. The CDR3 bases are TGCAGCGTCTCACAGGATAGCAATCAGCCCCAGCATTTT. The rearrangement joins TRBV29-1 to TRBJ1-5, with D tentatively TRBD1 (5 bases). The V and J ends lost 6 bases and 0 bases respectively, with 9 bases between them. The CDR3 has 13 residues. Germline CDR1 reads SQVTM; CDR2 reads ANQGSEA. The complete variable domain, with remaining parts taken from reference TRBV29-1 and TRBJ1-5, reads SAVISQKPSRDICQRGTSLTIQCQVDSQVTMMFWYRQQPGQSLTLIATANQGSEATYESGFVIDKFPISRPNLTFSTLTVSNMSPEDSSIYLCSVSQDSNQPQHFGDGTRLSIL.

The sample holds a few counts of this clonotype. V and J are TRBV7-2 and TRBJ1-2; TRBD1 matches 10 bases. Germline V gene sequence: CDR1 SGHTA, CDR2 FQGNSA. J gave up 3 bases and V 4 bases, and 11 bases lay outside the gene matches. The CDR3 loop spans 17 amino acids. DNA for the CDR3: TGTGCCAGCAGCTGGACGGCAGGGACAGGGGACGACTATGGCTACACCTTC. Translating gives CASSWTAGTGDDYGYTF.

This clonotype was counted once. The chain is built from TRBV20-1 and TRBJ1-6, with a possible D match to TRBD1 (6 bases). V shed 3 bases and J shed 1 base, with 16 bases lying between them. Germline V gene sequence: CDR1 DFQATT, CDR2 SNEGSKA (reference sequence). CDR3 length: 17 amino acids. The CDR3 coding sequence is TGCAGTGCTAGGGACAGTCAGCCGGAGTCCTATAATTCACCCCTCCACTTT. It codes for CSARDSQPESYNSPLHF.

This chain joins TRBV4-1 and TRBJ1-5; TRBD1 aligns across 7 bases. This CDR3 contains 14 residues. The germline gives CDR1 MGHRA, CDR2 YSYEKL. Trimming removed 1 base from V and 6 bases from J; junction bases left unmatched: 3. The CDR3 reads CASSQVEGAQPQHF. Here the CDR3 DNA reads TGCGCCAGCAGCCAAGTAGAGGGGGCTCAGCCCCAGCATTTT.

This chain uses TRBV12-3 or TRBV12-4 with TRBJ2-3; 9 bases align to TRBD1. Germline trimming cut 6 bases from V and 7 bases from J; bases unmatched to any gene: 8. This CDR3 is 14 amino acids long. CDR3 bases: TGTGCCAGCAGCCGAAGACAGGGGGAAAATACGCAGTATTTT. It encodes CASSRRQGENTQYF.

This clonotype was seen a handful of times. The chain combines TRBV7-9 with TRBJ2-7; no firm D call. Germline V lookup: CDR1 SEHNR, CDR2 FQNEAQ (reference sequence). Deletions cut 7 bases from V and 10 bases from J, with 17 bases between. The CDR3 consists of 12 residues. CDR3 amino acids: CASTQGVGSQYF. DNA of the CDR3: TGTGCCAGCACCCAAGGAGTAGGGTCCCAGTACTTC. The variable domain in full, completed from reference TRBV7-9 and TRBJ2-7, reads DTGVSQNPRHKITKRGQNVTFRCDPISEHNRLYWYRQTLGQGPEFLTYFQNEAQLEKSRLLSDRFSAERPKGSFSTLEIQRTEQGDSAMYLCASTQGVGSQYFGPGTRLTVT.

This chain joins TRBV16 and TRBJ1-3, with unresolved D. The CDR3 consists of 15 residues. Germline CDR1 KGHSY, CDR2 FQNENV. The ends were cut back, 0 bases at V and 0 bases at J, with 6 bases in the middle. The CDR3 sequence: CASSQSSVSGNTIYF. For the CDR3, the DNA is TGTGCCAGCAGCCAATCCTCGGTCTCTGGAAACACCATATATTTT.

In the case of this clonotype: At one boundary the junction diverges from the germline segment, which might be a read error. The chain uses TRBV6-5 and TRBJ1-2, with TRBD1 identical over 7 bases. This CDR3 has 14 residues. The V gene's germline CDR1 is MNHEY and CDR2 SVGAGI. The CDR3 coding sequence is TGCGCCAGCAGTTACTTGGGACAGTACTATGGCTACACCTTC. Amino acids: CASSYLGQYYGYTF.

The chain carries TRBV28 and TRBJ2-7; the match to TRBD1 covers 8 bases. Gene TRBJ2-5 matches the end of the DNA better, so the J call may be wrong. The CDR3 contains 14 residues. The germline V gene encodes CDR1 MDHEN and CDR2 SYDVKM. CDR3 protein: CASRPTGEVKTQYF. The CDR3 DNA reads TGTGCCAGCAGGCCGACAGGGGAGGTCAAGACCCAGTACTTC.

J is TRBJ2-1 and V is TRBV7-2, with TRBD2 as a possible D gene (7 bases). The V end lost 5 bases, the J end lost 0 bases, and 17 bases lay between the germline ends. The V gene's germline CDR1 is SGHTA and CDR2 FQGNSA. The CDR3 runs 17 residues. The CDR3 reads CASSRGAGANSYNEQFF. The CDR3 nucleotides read TGTGCCAGCAGCAGGGGGGCGGGGGCCAACTCCTACAATGAGCAGTTCTTC.

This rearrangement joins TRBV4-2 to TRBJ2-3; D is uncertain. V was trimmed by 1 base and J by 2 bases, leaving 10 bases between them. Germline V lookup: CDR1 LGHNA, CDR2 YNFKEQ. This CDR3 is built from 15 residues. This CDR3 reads CASSQGVSYTDTQYF. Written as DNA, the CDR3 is TGTGCCAGCAGCCAAGGGGTCAGCTACACAGATACGCAGTATTTT.

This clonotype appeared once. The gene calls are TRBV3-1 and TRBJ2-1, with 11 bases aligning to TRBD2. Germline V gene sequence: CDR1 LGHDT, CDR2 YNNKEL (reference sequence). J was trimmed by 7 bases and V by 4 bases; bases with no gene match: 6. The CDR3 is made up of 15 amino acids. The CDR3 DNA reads TGTGCCAGCAGCCTTAGCGGGGGGGGAATGAATGAGCAGTTCTTC. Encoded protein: CASSLSGGGMNEQFF.